The source of this TCR beta chain is a study of T cell repertoires in cytomegalovirus infection. This clonotype has at least ten counts. A single record per CDR3 protein comes from TCRdb applying MiXCR to the reads. The sample contains some 400,000 distinct CDR3 sequences, 15% to 20% of which appear only once. This CDR3 has 14 residues. CDR1 SEHNR and CDR2 FQNEAQ come from the germline V gene (reference sequence). V lost 1 base and J lost 3, with 9 bases in between. This clonotype was obtained from a human donor in good health (CMV status not recorded). Some clones in this sample may be carry-over from other donors' samples. V is TRBV7-9 and J is TRBJ1-1; D ambiguous. The sequencing input was PBMCs. The CDR3 DNA reads as TGTGCCAGCAGCTTAGTGAGCGCTGACACTGAAGCTTTCTTT. It codes for CASSLVSADTEAFF.